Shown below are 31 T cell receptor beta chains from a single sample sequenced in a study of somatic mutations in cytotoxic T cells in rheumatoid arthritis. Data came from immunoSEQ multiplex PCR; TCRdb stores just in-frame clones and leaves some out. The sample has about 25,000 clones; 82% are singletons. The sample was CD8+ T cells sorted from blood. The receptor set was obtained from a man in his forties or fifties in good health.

CDR3 bases: TGTGCCAGCAGTGGTCCGGAGACCCAGTACTTC. Amino acid sequence: CASSGPETQYF. This chain connects TRBV25-1 to TRBJ2-5; D is unclear. The CDR3 contains 11 residues. V was trimmed by 4 bases and J by 5 bases, leaving 5 bases between them. Germline V gene sequence: CDR1 MGHDK, CDR2 SYGVNS.

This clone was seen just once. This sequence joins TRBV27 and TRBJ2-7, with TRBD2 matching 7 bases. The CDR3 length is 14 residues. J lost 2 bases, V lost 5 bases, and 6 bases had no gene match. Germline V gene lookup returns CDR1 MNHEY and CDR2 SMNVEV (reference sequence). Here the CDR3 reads CASSPTSAPYEQYF. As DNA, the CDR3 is TGTGCCAGCAGTCCTACTAGCGCGCCCTACGAGCAGTACTTC.

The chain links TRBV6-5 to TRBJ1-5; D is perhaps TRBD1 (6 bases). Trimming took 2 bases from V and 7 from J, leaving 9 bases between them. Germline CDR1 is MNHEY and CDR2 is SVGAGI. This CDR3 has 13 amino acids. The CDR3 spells CASSYLQGQPQHF. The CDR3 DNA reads TGTGCCAGCAGTTACCTACAGGGCCAGCCCCAGCATTTT.

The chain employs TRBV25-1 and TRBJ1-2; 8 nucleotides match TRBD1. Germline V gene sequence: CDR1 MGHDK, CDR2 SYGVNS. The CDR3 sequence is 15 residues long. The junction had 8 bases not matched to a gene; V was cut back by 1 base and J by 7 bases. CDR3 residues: CASSEFGGQGLGYTF. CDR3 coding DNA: TGTGCCAGCAGTGAATTCGGCGGACAGGGCCTTGGCTACACCTTC.

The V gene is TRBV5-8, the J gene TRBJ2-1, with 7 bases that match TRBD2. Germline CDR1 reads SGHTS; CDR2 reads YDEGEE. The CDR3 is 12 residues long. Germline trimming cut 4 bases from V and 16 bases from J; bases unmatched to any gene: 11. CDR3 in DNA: TGTGCCAGCAGCGCCTGGGGACTATCCGTTTTCTTC. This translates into CASSAWGLSVFF.

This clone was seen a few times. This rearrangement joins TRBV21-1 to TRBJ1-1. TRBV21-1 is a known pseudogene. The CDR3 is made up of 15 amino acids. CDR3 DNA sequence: TGTGCCAGCAGCGTAAGAGAGACGGGGGGGACTGAAGCTTTCTTT. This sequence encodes CASSVRETGGTEAFF.

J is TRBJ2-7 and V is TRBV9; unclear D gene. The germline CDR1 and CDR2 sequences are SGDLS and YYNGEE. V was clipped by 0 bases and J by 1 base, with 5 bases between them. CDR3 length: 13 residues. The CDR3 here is CASSVGGSYEQYF. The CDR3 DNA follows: TGTGCCAGCAGCGTAGGTGGGTCCTACGAGCAGTACTTC.

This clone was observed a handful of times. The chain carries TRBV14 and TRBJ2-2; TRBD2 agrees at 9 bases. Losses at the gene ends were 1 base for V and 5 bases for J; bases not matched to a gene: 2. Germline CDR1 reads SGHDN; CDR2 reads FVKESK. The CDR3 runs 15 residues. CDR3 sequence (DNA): TGTGCCAGCAGCCAAGGCGGGAGGGTGACCGGGGAGCTGTTTTTT. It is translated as CASSQGGRVTGELFF.

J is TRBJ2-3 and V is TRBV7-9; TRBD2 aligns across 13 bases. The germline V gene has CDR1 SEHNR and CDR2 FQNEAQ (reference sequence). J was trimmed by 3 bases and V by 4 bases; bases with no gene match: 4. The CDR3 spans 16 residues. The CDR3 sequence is CASSSRTSGRTDTQYF. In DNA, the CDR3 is TGTGCCAGCAGCTCCCGGACTAGCGGGAGAACAGATACGCAGTATTTT.

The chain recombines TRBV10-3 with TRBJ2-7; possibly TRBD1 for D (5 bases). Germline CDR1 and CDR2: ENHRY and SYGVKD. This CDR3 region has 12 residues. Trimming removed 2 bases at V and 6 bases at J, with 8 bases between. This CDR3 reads CAISEDSSEQYF. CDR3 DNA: TGTGCCATCAGTGAGGACAGTAGCGAGCAGTACTTC.

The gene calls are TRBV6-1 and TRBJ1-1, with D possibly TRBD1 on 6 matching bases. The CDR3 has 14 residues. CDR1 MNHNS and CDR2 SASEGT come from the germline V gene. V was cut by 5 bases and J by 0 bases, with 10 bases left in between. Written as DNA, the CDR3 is TGTGCCAGCAGTCACAGGGCCTTGAACACTGAAGCTTTCTTT. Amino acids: CASSHRALNTEAFF.

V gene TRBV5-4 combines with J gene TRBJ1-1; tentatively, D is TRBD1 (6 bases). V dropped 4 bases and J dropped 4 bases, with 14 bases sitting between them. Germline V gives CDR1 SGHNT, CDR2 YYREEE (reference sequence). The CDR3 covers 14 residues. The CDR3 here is CASSLGGGGTEAFF. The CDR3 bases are TGTGCCAGCAGCCTGGGCGGGGGCGGCACTGAAGCTTTCTTT. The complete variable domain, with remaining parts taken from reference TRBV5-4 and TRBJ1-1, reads ETGVTQSPTHLIKTRGQQVTLRCSSQSGHNTVSWYQQALGQGPQFIFQYYREEENGRGNFPPRFSGLQFPNYSSELNVNALELDDSALYLCASSLGGGGTEAFFGQGTRLTVV.

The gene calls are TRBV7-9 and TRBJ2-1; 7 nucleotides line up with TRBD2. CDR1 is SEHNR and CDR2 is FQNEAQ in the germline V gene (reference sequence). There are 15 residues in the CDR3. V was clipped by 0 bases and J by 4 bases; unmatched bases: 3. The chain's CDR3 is CASSLAGGTYNEQFF. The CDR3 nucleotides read TGTGCCAGCAGCTTAGCGGGAGGGACTTACAATGAGCAGTTCTTC. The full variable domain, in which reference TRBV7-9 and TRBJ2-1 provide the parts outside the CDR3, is DTGVSQNPRHKITKRGQNVTFRCDPISEHNRLYWYRQTLGQGPEFLTYFQNEAQLEKSRLLSDRFSAERPKGSFSTLEIQRTEQGDSAMYLCASSLAGGTYNEQFFGPGTRLTVL.

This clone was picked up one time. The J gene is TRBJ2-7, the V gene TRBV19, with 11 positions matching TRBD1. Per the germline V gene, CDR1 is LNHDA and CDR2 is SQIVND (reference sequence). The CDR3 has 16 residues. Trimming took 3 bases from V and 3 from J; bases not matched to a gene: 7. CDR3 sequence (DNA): TGTGCCAGTAGTATGGACGCCGGGACAGGGGGCTACGAGCAGTACTTC. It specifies CASSMDAGTGGYEQYF.

The CDR3 DNA is TGTGCCAGCAGCAACCGGGACAGCGGAACCGGGGAGCTGTTTTTT. Protein product: CASSNRDSGTGELFF. The chain is built from TRBV7-9 and TRBJ2-2, with 7 bases matching TRBD1. The CDR3 runs to 15 residues. The trim removed 5 bases at V and 5 bases at J, leaving 8 bases unmatched. CDR1 is SEHNR and CDR2 is FQNEAQ in the germline V gene (reference sequence).

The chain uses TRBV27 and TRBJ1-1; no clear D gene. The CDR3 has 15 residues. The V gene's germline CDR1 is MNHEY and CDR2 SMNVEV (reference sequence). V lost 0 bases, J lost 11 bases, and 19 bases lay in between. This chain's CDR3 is CASSLSSGSGHRAFF. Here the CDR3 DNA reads TGTGCCAGCAGTTTATCGAGCGGGTCAGGTCATCGGGCTTTCTTT.

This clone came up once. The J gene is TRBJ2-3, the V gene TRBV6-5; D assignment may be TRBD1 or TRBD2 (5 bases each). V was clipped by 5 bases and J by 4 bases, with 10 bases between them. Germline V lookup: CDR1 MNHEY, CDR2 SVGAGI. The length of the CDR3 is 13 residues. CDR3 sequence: CASSGRGPDTQYF. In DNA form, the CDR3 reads TGTGCCAGCAGTGGTCGGGGCCCAGATACGCAGTATTTT.

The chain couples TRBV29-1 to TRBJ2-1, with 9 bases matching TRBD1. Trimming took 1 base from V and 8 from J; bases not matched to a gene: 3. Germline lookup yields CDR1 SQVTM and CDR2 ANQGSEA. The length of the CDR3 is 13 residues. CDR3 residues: CSVEVDRGYEQFF. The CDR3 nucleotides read TGCAGCGTTGAAGTGGACAGGGGTTATGAGCAGTTCTTC.

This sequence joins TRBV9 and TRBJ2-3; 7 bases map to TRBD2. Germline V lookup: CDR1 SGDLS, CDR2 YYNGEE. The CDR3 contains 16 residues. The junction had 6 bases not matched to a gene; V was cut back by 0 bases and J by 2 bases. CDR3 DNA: TGTGCCAGCAGCGTAGACGGCGGGAGATACACAGATACGCAGTATTTT. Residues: CASSVDGGRYTDTQYF.

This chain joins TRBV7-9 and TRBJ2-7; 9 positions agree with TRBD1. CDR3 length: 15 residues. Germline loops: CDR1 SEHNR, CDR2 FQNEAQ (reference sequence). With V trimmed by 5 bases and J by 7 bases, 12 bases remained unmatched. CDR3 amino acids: CASSPGQGSSREQYF. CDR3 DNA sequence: TGTGCCAGCAGCCCGGGACAGGGATCTTCGCGGGAGCAGTACTTC.

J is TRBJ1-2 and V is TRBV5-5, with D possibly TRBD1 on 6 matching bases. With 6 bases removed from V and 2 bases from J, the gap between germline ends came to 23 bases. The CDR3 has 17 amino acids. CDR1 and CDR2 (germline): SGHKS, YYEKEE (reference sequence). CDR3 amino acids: CASTVLFLGQINYGYTF. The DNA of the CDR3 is TGTGCCAGCACCGTCTTGTTCCTGGGACAAATAAACTATGGCTACACCTTC.

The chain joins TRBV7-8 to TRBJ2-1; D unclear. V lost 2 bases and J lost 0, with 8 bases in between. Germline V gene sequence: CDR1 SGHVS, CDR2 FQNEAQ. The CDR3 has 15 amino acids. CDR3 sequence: CASSLSPSSYNEQFF. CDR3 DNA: TGTGCCAGCAGCTTATCGCCAAGCTCCTACAATGAGCAGTTCTTC.

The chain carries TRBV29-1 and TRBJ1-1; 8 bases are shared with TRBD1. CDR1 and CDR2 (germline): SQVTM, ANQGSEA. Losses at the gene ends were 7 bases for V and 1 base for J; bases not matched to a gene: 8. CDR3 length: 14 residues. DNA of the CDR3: TGCAGCGAGACCCGACAGGGGAGGAACACTGAAGCTTTCTTT. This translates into CSETRQGRNTEAFF.

The CDR3: CASSPPTPEQYF. In DNA, the CDR3 is TGTGCCAGCAGCCCCCCGACCCCCGAGCAGTACTTC. The rearrangement links TRBV11-2 to TRBJ2-7; D remains ambiguous. This CDR3 has 12 residues. Germline values: CDR1 SGHAT, CDR2 FQNNGV. V gave up 5 bases and J gave up 6 bases, with 11 bases separating them. The entire variable domain, with the rest obtained from reference TRBV11-2 and TRBJ2-7, is as follows: EAGVAQSPRYKIIEKRQSVAFWCNPISGHATLYWYQQILGQGPKLLIQFQNNGVVDDSQLPKDRFSAERLKGVDSTLKIQPAKLEDSAVYLCASSPPTPEQYFGPGTRLTVT.

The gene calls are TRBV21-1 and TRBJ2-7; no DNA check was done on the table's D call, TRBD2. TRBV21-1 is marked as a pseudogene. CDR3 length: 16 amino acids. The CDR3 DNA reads TGTGCCAGCAGCAAAGAACCAGCGGAGAAAAACTACGAGCAGTACTTC. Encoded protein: CASSKEPAEKNYEQYF.

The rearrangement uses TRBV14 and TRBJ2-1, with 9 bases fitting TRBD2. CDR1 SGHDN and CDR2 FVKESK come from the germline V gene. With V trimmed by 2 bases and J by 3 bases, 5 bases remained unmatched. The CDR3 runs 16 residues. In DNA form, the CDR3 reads TGTGCCAGCAGCCAAACCGGGACTAGCCGCTACAATGAGCAGTTCTTC. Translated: CASSQTGTSRYNEQFF.

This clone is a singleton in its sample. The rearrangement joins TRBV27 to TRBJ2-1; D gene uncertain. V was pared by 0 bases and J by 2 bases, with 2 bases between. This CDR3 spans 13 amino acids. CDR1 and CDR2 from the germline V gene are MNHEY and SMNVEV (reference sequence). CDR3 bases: TGTGCCAGCAGTTTATCTGCCTACAATGAGCAGTTCTTC. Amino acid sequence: CASSLSAYNEQFF.

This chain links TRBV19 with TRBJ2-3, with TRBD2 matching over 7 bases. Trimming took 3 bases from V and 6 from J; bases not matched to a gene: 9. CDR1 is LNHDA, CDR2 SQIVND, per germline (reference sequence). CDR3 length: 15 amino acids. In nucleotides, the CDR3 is TGTGCCAGTAGTATGCGAGGGAGGGCCGGGGATACGCAGTATTTT. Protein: CASSMRGRAGDTQYF. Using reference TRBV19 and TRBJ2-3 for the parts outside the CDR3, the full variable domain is DGGITQSPKYLFRKEGQNVTLSCEQNLNHDAMYWYRQDPGQGLRLIYYSQIVNDFQKGDIAEGYSVSREKKESFPLTVTSAQKNPTAFYLCASSMRGRAGDTQYFGPGTRLTVL.

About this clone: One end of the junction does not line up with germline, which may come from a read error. The CDR3 reads CASSKRAGFASYNGQFF. The CDR3 region has the DNA TGTGCCAGCAGCAAAAGAGCGGGTTTCGCCTCCTACAATGGGCAGTTCTTC. This rearrangement joins TRBV11-3 to TRBJ2-1; D may be TRBD2 (6 bases). The CDR3 sequence is 17 residues long. Germline V gene sequence: CDR1 SGHNT, CDR2 YENEEA.

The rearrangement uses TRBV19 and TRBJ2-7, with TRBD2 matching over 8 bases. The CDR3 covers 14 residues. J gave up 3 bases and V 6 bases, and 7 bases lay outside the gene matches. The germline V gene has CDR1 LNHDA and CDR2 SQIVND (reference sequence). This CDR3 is CASSPVSGSYEQYF. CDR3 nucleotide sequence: TGTGCCAGTAGCCCCGTCAGCGGGAGCTACGAGCAGTACTTC.

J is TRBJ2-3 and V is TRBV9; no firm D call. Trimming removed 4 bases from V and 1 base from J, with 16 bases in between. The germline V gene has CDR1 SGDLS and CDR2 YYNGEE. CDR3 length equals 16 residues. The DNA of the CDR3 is TGTGCCAGCAGCCTAGGATGGGGATTGGGCACAGATACGCAGTATTTT. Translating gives CASSLGWGLGTDTQYF.